This TCR beta chain appears in the sequencing data of a study of T cells in localized non-small cell lung cancer. This clone was observed a few times. The assay was immunoSEQ multiplex PCR, and TCRdb's table has in-frame clones only and misses some. The table shows about 24,000 clones, with more than 85% occurring only once. The V gene's germline CDR1 is SGHRS and CDR2 YFSETQ. Trimming at V came to 3 bases and at J to 4 bases, leaving 1 base not matched to a gene. The CDR3 spans 14 residues. Source: peripheral blood, taken before any cancer treatment. This rearrangement joins TRBV5-1 to TRBJ1-4; 9 bases are a match to TRBD1. This TCR came from a male donor at least 60 years old with stage I squamous cell lung carcinoma. CDR3 residues: CASSSGQGNEKLFF. The DNA for the CDR3 is TGCGCCAGCAGCTCGGGACAGGGTAATGAAAAACTGTTTTTT.